One sample yielded the 12 T cell receptor beta chains listed below, sequenced in a study of regulatory T cells in long-lasting Graves disease. To make TCR beta libraries, researchers used iRepertoire HTBI primers and Arm-PCR of CDR3 regions. One entry per CDR3 protein, called by TCRdb with MiXCR from the multiplex PCR reads. This sample has more than 350,000 distinct CDR3 sequences, with 21% found just once. Time point defined: persistent/refractory GD, antithyroid drugs over 5 years with positive TRAb. There was RNA extracted from PBMCs, and the TCR library was made from it. The material was peripheral blood mononuclear cells (PBMCs), obtained when the disease was refractory, from a patient treated with antithyroid drugs. These TCRs come from a female donor with Graves disease.

This clonotype occurred a few times. In DNA form, the CDR3 reads TGTGCCAGCAGTTTTTCAGGGGTTGGAAATTCACCCCTCCACTTT. The encoded protein is CASSFSGVGNSPLHF. The chain employs TRBV27 and TRBJ1-6, with a tentative D call TRBD1 (6 bases). CDR1 MNHEY and CDR2 SMNVEV come from the germline V gene (reference sequence). With 3 bases removed from V and 7 bases from J, the gap between germline ends came to 13 bases. The CDR3 totals 15 residues.

The chain couples TRBV3-1 to TRBJ2-3; 8 bases line up with TRBD2. Trimming cost V 5 bases and J 3 bases; bases outside gene matches: 10. CDR1 is LGHDT, CDR2 YNNKEL, per germline (reference sequence). The CDR3 length is 16 residues. CDR3 in amino acids: CASSAQSGLGTDTQYF. The CDR3 DNA follows: TGTGCCAGCAGCGCCCAATCGGGACTAGGGACAGATACGCAGTATTTT.

In the case of this clonotype: With a much larger clone just one base away, this may be a read error. CDR3 loop: CASSYTPGTGMTGEQYF. Here the CDR3 DNA reads TGTGCCAGCAGTTACACCCCCGGGACAGGGATGACGGGAGAGCAGTACTTC. The chain combines TRBV6-5 with TRBJ2-7; 9 nucleotides align to TRBD1. Germline V lookup: CDR1 MNHEY, CDR2 SVGAGI. The CDR3 length is 17 residues. The J segment lost 7 bases and the V segment lost 2 bases, leaving 15 bases of the junction unmatched.

This clonotype was observed a few times. V is TRBV11-2 and J is TRBJ2-2; the match to TRBD2 covers 12 bases. The CDR3 sequence is 18 residues long. CDR1 is SGHAT, CDR2 FQNNGV, per germline. Trimming at V came to 4 bases and at J to 6 bases, leaving 12 bases not matched to a gene. CDR3 in amino acids: CASSSPWLAGGPSGELFF. In DNA, the CDR3 is TGTGCCAGCAGCTCCCCGTGGCTAGCGGGAGGGCCGTCCGGGGAGCTGTTTTTT.

This clonotype has a handful of counts. CDR3 in amino acids: CSARHGQGSYEQYF. The CDR3 bases are TGCAGTGCTAGACACGGACAGGGGAGCTACGAGCAGTACTTC. J is TRBJ2-7 and V is TRBV20-1, with 9 bases identical to TRBD1. CDR1 DFQATT and CDR2 SNEGSKA come from the germline V gene (reference sequence). The CDR3 spans 14 residues. The J segment lost 3 bases and the V segment lost 2 bases, leaving 5 bases of the junction unmatched.

The V call is TRBV6-1, the J call TRBJ1-1, with D uncertain. Germline-derived CDR1 and CDR2 are MNHNS and SASEGT. Trimming stripped 8 bases from V and 5 bases from J, with 15 bases between. CDR3 length: 13 amino acids. The CDR3 spells CASLTAGSTEAFF. The CDR3 region has the DNA TGTGCCAGCCTAACCGCTGGATCAACTGAAGCTTTCTTT.

This clonotype was observed many times. The chain employs TRBV3-1 and TRBJ1-1; TRBD1 agrees at 9 bases. CDR1 is LGHDT and CDR2 is YNNKEL in the germline V gene (reference sequence). The CDR3 covers 14 residues. The V and J ends lost 1 base and 5 bases, in that order; junction bases with no gene match: 2. The CDR3 region has the DNA TGTGCCAGCAGCCAAGCGACAGGGGGGACTGAAGCTTTCTTT. Encoded protein: CASSQATGGTEAFF.

This clonotype has just a few counts. This chain joins TRBV7-9 and TRBJ1-1; D not certain. The ends were cut back, 7 bases at V and 2 bases at J, with 8 bases in the middle. The CDR3 totals 12 residues. Germline-derived CDR1 and CDR2 are SEHNR and FQNEAQ (reference sequence). The CDR3 reads CASIADNTEAFF. The CDR3 DNA sequence: TGTGCCAGCATTGCGGATAACACTGAAGCTTTCTTT.

The rearrangement uses TRBV27 and TRBJ2-2; D unclear. Between the trimmed V and J ends, which lost 8 bases and 8 bases, there was a span of 21 bases. From germline, CDR1 is MNHEY and CDR2 SMNVEV (reference sequence). The CDR3 has 15 amino acids. The CDR3 is CASSPLRDLRGELFF. The CDR3 DNA sequence: TGTGCCAGCTCGCCTTTGCGAGACCTTCGGGGGGAGCTGTTTTTT.

V and J are TRBV28 and TRBJ2-3; TRBD2 matches at 11 bases. The CDR3 has 17 residues. The V segment lost 4 bases and the J segment 5 bases; nucleotides outside the gene matches: 11. The germline gives CDR1 MDHEN, CDR2 SYDVKM. The CDR3 sequence: CASSSPLTSGSGDTQYF. CDR3 in DNA: TGTGCCAGCAGTTCACCCCTCACTAGCGGGAGTGGAGATACGCAGTATTTT.

This clonotype was detected many times. The chain carries TRBV28 and TRBJ2-7; 9 positions match TRBD2. V shed 0 bases, J shed 5 bases, and the junction held 17 bases outside the gene matches. Germline V gene lookup returns CDR1 MDHEN and CDR2 SYDVKM. The CDR3 is 19 amino acids. In DNA form, the CDR3 reads TGTGCCAGCAGTTTATGGACGTGGGGAAATAGCGGGAGAGGAAACGAGCAGTACTTC. Encoded protein: CASSLWTWGNSGRGNEQYF.

The chain recombines TRBV7-2 with TRBJ1-5; 8 nucleotides align to TRBD1. CDR3 length: 15 amino acids. Germline V gives CDR1 SGHTA, CDR2 FQGNSA. The junction had 8 bases not matched to a gene; V was cut back by 4 bases and J by 6 bases. CDR3 nucleotides: TGTGCCAGCAGCTACTACAGGGGGTCCGGTCAGCCCCAGCATTTT. Translated: CASSYYRGSGQPQHF.